This TCR beta chain was obtained from a study of shared clonotypes between healthy human individuals. The CDR3 sequence is 14 residues long. The germline V gene encodes CDR1 SQVTM and CDR2 ANQGSEA. The V end lost 4 bases, the J end lost 1 base, and 13 bases lay between the germline ends. Study-level findings and limits: At large depth, rarefaction still showed sorted-subset sequencing to be incomplete. Generation of non-shared clonotypes was less probable than generation of clonotypes shared by all four donors.

On this clone itself: The antigen remains undetermined.

There were only Caucasian adults among the donors, and all lived in Nashville, Tennessee. Sequencing used immunoSEQ multiplex PCR; TCRdb keeps in-frame clones, though not all of them. The sample lists millions of clones, roughly 94% occurring once. J is TRBJ1-1 and V is TRBV29-1; D is possibly TRBD1 (6 bases). What was sequenced was naive CD4+ T cells sorted from blood. The subset denotes: CD45RA+ positively selected. The origin of this receptor is a man aged 18 to 29 in good health. CDR3 sequence reads: CSVGRDISNTEAFF. The CDR3 DNA reads TGCAGCGTTGGACGGGACATCTCGAACACTGAAGCTTTCTTT.